Below, 30 T cell receptor beta chains from the same sample are listed, as sequenced in a study of T cell clones after liver transplantation. The data were produced by immunoSEQ multiplex PCR, yet TCRdb's version contains in-frame clones alone and is incomplete. The table lists about 99,000 clones, about 88% of them singletons. This sample comprised CD4+ T cells from blood, obtained around 4 years after liver transplant. Every receptor here comes from a human patient who received a liver transplant. Some T cells could come from the graft donor.

The rearrangement uses TRBV11-2 and TRBJ2-7, with D maybe TRBD2 (6 bases). Trimming pared 3 bases from V and 2 bases from J, leaving 14 bases between. In germline, CDR1 is SGHAT, CDR2 FQNNGV. There are 15 residues in the CDR3. CDR3 protein: CASSFGGAITYEQYF. The CDR3 bases are TGTGCCAGCAGCTTCGGGGGAGCAATTACCTACGAGCAGTACTTC.

The chain has TRBV19 and TRBJ1-1, with D hard to call. CDR3 length: 15 amino acids. Germline loops: CDR1 LNHDA, CDR2 SQIVND (reference sequence). V gave up 4 bases and J gave up 1 base, with 13 bases separating them. The CDR3 sequence is CASSTDGISNTEAFF. The CDR3 DNA sequence: TGTGCCAGTAGTACAGACGGGATTTCGAACACTGAAGCTTTCTTT. Together with reference TRBV19 and TRBJ1-1, the CDR3 gives the full variable domain: DGGITQSPKYLFRKEGQNVTLSCEQNLNHDAMYWYRQDPGQGLRLIYYSQIVNDFQKGDIAEGYSVSREKKESFPLTVTSAQKNPTAFYLCASSTDGISNTEAFFGQGTRLTVV.

This clone was observed a few times. V and J are TRBV6-5 and TRBJ2-5, with 8 bases aligning to TRBD1. This CDR3 comprises 15 residues. Germline V gene sequence: CDR1 MNHEY, CDR2 SVGAGI. V gave up 4 bases and J gave up 4 bases; unmatched junction bases: 8. This CDR3 is CASSFGQGYLETQYF. CDR3 bases: TGTGCCAGCAGTTTCGGACAGGGTTATTTAGAGACCCAGTACTTC.

The chain uses TRBV28 and TRBJ1-2; D perhaps matches TRBD1 (5 bases). This CDR3 contains 16 residues. V lost 2 bases to trimming and J lost 8 bases, with 21 bases between them. CDR1 and CDR2 from the germline V gene are MDHEN and SYDVKM. The CDR3 DNA is TGTGCCAGCAGTTTAAATGGGGGTTCTTACAGGTTGGGCTACACCTTC. It yields the protein CASSLNGGSYRLGYTF.

The chain has TRBV13 and TRBJ1-2, with a tentative D call TRBD1 (6 bases). Germline-derived CDR1 and CDR2 are PRHDT and FYEKMQ (reference sequence). The CDR3 extends over 19 amino acids. V lost 6 bases to trimming and J lost 4 bases, with 30 bases between them. The CDR3 sequence is CASSRGEGLSPDRTYGYTF. The CDR3, as DNA: TGTGCCAGCAGTCGGGGGGAGGGACTCTCCCCGGACAGAACCTATGGCTACACCTTC.

This clone has just a few counts. The V gene is TRBV6-6, the J gene TRBJ2-7; TRBD1 aligns across 9 bases. Germline CDR1 reads MNHNY; CDR2 reads SVGAGI (reference sequence). The J segment lost 0 bases and the V segment lost 7 bases, leaving 7 bases of the junction unmatched. The CDR3 is made up of 15 amino acids. The DNA for the CDR3 is TGTGCCAGCACGCCGGGGGACAGGGTCTCCTACGAGCAGTACTTC. Its protein product is CASTPGDRVSYEQYF.

This clone was counted only a few times. CDR3 nucleotide sequence: TGCGCCAGCAGCCAAGGGGTCAGGAACGGTCAGCCCCAGCATTTT. It yields the protein CASSQGVRNGQPQHF. The genes are TRBV4-3 and TRBJ1-5; D is undetermined. V lost 1 base to trimming and J lost 6 bases, with 13 bases between them. Germline V CDR1 and CDR2: LGHNA, YSLEER. CDR3 size: 15 residues.

This chain connects TRBV6-4 to TRBJ2-2, with D unclear. Germline CDR1 MRHNA, CDR2 SNTAGT. V lost 6 bases to trimming and J lost 5 bases, with 13 bases between them. This CDR3 spans 14 amino acids. The CDR3 sequence: CASRPGLTTGELFF. The CDR3 DNA reads TGTGCCAGCAGGCCGGGTCTTACTACCGGGGAGCTGTTTTTT.

The chain uses TRBV27 and TRBJ2-1; TRBD2 matches 10 bases. Trimming removed 7 bases from V and 5 bases from J; junction bases left unmatched: 11. The germline CDR1 and CDR2 sequences are MNHEY and SMNVEV (reference sequence). The CDR3 sequence is 16 residues long. CDR3 DNA: TGTGCCAGCACCCCCCTGGGGCTAGCGGGGGACAATGAGCAGTTCTTC. The encoded protein is CASTPLGLAGDNEQFF.

V gene TRBV7-7 combines with J gene TRBJ2-1; 10 bases are shared with TRBD1. Germline V gene data show CDR1 as SSHAT and CDR2 as FNYEAQ (reference sequence). The CDR3 runs to 17 residues. The ends lost 5 bases at V and 0 bases at J; junction bases unmatched: 7. CDR3 sequence: CASSPGTGANSYNEQFF. DNA of the CDR3: TGTGCCAGCAGCCCGGGGACAGGGGCGAACTCCTACAATGAGCAGTTCTTC.

This clone occurred a few times. The V gene is TRBV27, the J gene TRBJ1-2, with D perhaps matching TRBD1 (5 bases). The CDR3 loop spans 12 amino acids. Germline lookup yields CDR1 MNHEY and CDR2 SMNVEV (reference sequence). The V gene lost 3 bases and the J gene lost 8 bases, with 10 bases spanning the gap. CDR3 amino acids: CASSFKGSGYTF. CDR3 coding DNA: TGTGCCAGCAGTTTTAAGGGGAGCGGCTACACCTTC.

This clone appeared once. The rearrangement uses TRBV7-6 and TRBJ2-3, with D hard to call. V lost 2 bases and J 6 bases, leaving 3 bases between the germline ends. CDR1 is SGHVS and CDR2 is FNYEAQ in the germline V gene. There are 11 residues in the CDR3. The CDR3 nucleotides are TGTGCCAGCAGCTTATCCGATACGCAGTATTTT. This sequence encodes CASSLSDTQYF.

The chain employs TRBV14 and TRBJ1-3; D not resolved. The V end lost 4 bases, the J end lost 0 bases, and 7 bases lay between the germline ends. This CDR3 comprises 14 residues. In germline, CDR1 is SGHDN, CDR2 FVKESK. For the CDR3, the DNA is TGTGCCAGCAGCCTCAGTAACTCTGGAAACACCATATATTTT. Its translation: CASSLSNSGNTIYF.

The chain links TRBV10-3 to TRBJ1-1; D uncertain. V lost 9 bases and J 4 bases, leaving 12 bases between the germline ends. Germline CDR1 is ENHRY and CDR2 is SYGVKD. The CDR3 is made up of 12 amino acids. CDR3 bases: TGTGCCATTTCGGAGAGGCGCACTGAAGCTTTCTTT. This encodes CAISERRTEAFF.

The chain uses TRBV27 and TRBJ1-2; a possible D gene is TRBD1 (6 bases). The CDR3 runs 17 residues. The V gene's germline CDR1 is MNHEY and CDR2 SMNVEV (reference sequence). The V gene lost 2 bases and the J gene lost 2 bases, with 18 bases spanning the gap. This CDR3 is CASSLSRRGAGNYGYTF. Written as DNA, the CDR3 is TGTGCCAGCAGTTTAAGTCGGCGGGGGGCGGGGAACTATGGCTACACCTTC.

This rearrangement joins TRBV5-1 to TRBJ2-2, with D perhaps TRBD1 (5 bases). The germline CDR1 and CDR2 sequences are SGHRS and YFSETQ. The V end was cut by 0 bases, the J end by 5 bases, with 11 bases between. This CDR3 comprises 15 residues. Written as DNA, the CDR3 is TGCGCCAGCAGCTTGGGACAGACCGCGACCGGGGAGCTGTTTTTT. Amino acid sequence: CASSLGQTATGELFF.

The V call is TRBV19, the J call TRBJ2-1; 12 bases map to TRBD2. The junction had 5 bases not matched to a gene; V was cut back by 5 bases and J by 9 bases. This CDR3 contains 14 residues. Germline V lookup: CDR1 LNHDA, CDR2 SQIVND (reference sequence). Here the CDR3 reads CASSGTSGRTEQFF. In DNA, the CDR3 is TGTGCCAGTAGTGGCACTAGCGGGAGGACTGAGCAGTTCTTC.

The sample holds one count of this clone. The chain has TRBV7-6 and TRBJ1-4; D is ambiguous. Germline V gives CDR1 SGHVS, CDR2 FNYEAQ. This CDR3 is built from 16 residues. V shed 1 base and J shed 1 base, with 10 bases lying between them. The CDR3 nucleotides are TGTGCCAGCAGCTTAGGGCAGTCCGGAACTAATGAAAAACTGTTTTTT. It codes for CASSLGQSGTNEKLFF.

This chain links TRBV19 with TRBJ2-1; 10 bases line up with TRBD2. CDR1 and CDR2 from the germline V gene are LNHDA and SQIVND (reference sequence). This CDR3 region has 17 residues. The V segment lost 1 base and the J segment 2 bases; nucleotides outside the gene matches: 5. CDR3: CASSIGGLAVTYNEQFF. CDR3 DNA sequence: TGTGCCAGTAGTATAGGCGGACTAGCGGTTACCTACAATGAGCAGTTCTTC. The variable domain in full, completed from reference TRBV19 and TRBJ2-1, reads DGGITQSPKYLFRKEGQNVTLSCEQNLNHDAMYWYRQDPGQGLRLIYYSQIVNDFQKGDIAEGYSVSREKKESFPLTVTSAQKNPTAFYLCASSIGGLAVTYNEQFFGPGTRLTVL.

DNA of the CDR3: TGTGCCAGCTCTCCGATTGGCGGAACCTCCTACAATGAGCAGTTCTTC. Translated: CASSPIGGTSYNEQFF. The V call is TRBV18, the J call TRBJ2-1; D ambiguous. The V gene's germline CDR1 is KGHSH and CDR2 LQKENI. The CDR3 loop spans 16 amino acids. Trimming took 6 bases from V and 0 from J, leaving 15 bases between them.

This rearrangement joins TRBV30 to TRBJ2-2; D is perhaps TRBD2 (5 bases). V lost 4 bases, J lost 0 bases, and 9 bases lay in between. The CDR3 is 14 residues long. The V gene's germline CDR1 is GTSNPN and CDR2 SVGIG (reference sequence). CDR3 nucleotides: TGTGCCTGGACGGCAGCGGCGAACACCGGGGAGCTGTTTTTT. Translation gives CAWTAAANTGELFF.

The rearrangement joins TRBV19 to TRBJ1-2; D perhaps matches TRBD1 (5 bases). Germline V gene sequence: CDR1 LNHDA, CDR2 SQIVND (reference sequence). Between the trimmed V and J ends, which lost 5 bases and 8 bases, there was a span of 18 bases. This CDR3 comprises 14 residues. The CDR3 region is CASSLGHGFRGYTF. CDR3 nucleotides: TGTGCCAGTAGTCTCGGACATGGTTTCAGAGGCTACACCTTC.

The rearrangement uses TRBV7-2 and TRBJ1-3; no reliable D call. The germline V gene has CDR1 SGHTA and CDR2 FQGNSA. The ends were cut back, 0 bases at V and 0 bases at J, with 6 bases in the middle. The CDR3 is made up of 15 amino acids. For the CDR3, the DNA is TGTGCCAGCAGCTTAGCAGTGAGCTCTGGAAACACCATATATTTT. Translated, it gives CASSLAVSSGNTIYF.

V is TRBV5-6 and J is TRBJ2-5, with 11 bases lining up with TRBD2. The CDR3 covers 16 residues. The J segment lost 2 bases and the V segment lost 2 bases, leaving 5 bases of the junction unmatched. From germline, CDR1 is SGHDT and CDR2 YYEEEE. The CDR3 DNA is TGTGCCAGCAGCTTACCCGGGACTAGCGGACAAGAGACCCAGTACTTC. Translated, it gives CASSLPGTSGQETQYF. Supplemented by reference TRBV5-6 and TRBJ2-5, the full variable domain reads DAGVTQSPTHLIKTRGQQVTLRCSPKSGHDTVSWYQQALGQGPQFIFQYYEEEERQRGNFPDRFSGHQFPNYSSELNVNALLLGDSALYLCASSLPGTSGQETQYFGPGTRLLVL.

The chain has TRBV6-1 and TRBJ2-3; D possibly corresponds to TRBD2 (6 bases). Between the trimmed V and J ends, which lost 4 bases and 0 bases, there was a span of 14 bases. The CDR3 is 16 residues long. Germline CDR1 and CDR2: MNHNS and SASEGT. CDR3 nucleotides: TGTGCCAGCAGTGCGGAGGGGCGGACTAGCACAGATACGCAGTATTTT. This sequence encodes CASSAEGRTSTDTQYF.

The chain recombines TRBV27 with TRBJ2-1; TRBD2 matches 11 bases. With 8 bases clipped from V and 2 bases from J, the junction kept 8 bases outside the gene matches. This CDR3 is 16 amino acids long. The germline CDR1 and CDR2 sequences are MNHEY and SMNVEV (reference sequence). CDR3 residues: CASFDSGRAPYNEQFF. Here the CDR3 DNA reads TGTGCCAGCTTCGATAGCGGGAGGGCCCCCTACAATGAGCAGTTCTTC.

The chain joins TRBV29-1 to TRBJ1-2; TRBD1 is a possible D gene (5 bases). The CDR3 runs to 11 residues. The V end was cut by 2 bases, the J end by 6 bases, with 7 bases between. Germline CDR1 and CDR2: SQVTM and ANQGSEA. This CDR3 is CSVEKGHGYTF. For the CDR3, the DNA is TGCAGCGTTGAAAAGGGGCATGGCTACACCTTC.

This chain joins TRBV6-1 and TRBJ1-4; tentatively, D is TRBD1 (5 bases). This CDR3 is 15 amino acids long. Looked up from germline, CDR1 is MNHNS and CDR2 is SASEGT. V was clipped by 0 bases and J by 7 bases, with 12 bases between them. CDR3 bases: TGTGCCAGCAGTGAAGCATCCGGGGCGCGTGAAAAACTGTTTTTT. It encodes CASSEASGAREKLFF.

The V call is TRBV7-2, the J call TRBJ1-3; TRBD1 agrees at 7 bases. The CDR3 is made up of 15 amino acids. Germline V gene sequence: CDR1 SGHTA, CDR2 FQGNSA. The trim removed 5 bases at V and 0 bases at J, leaving 4 bases unmatched. The CDR3 region has the DNA TGTGCCAGCAGCCCCGGGACAGCCTCTGGAAACACCATATATTTT. Translation gives CASSPGTASGNTIYF.

This chain joins TRBV18 and TRBJ2-1; possibly TRBD1 for D (5 bases). Trimming shortened V by 2 bases and J by 8 bases, and 10 bases separated the two germline ends. From germline, CDR1 is KGHSH and CDR2 LQKENI. This CDR3 has 13 amino acids. The CDR3 protein is CASSPYQGYEQFF. CDR3 nucleotides: TGTGCCAGCTCACCATACCAGGGCTATGAGCAGTTCTTC.